Here is one TCR beta chain with its context. This sample stems from a study of cytomegalovirus exposure and HLA in healthy donors. Germline-derived CDR1 and CDR2 are SGDLS and YYNGEE. Trimming pared 2 bases from V and 8 bases from J, leaving 13 bases between. This CDR3 contains 13 residues. With 60 Vbeta and 13 Jbeta primers, the PCR was carried out. Sequencing used immunoSEQ multiplex PCR; TCRdb keeps in-frame clones, though not all of them. The sample has roughly 70,000 clones, around 78% seen once. The sequence was collected from a man aged 50 to 60 in good health and CMV-seronegative. The V call is TRBV9, the J call TRBJ1-1; maybe TRBD1 (5 bases). Sequenced input: PBMCs. CDR3 nucleotides: TGTGCCAGCAGCGTCCTCTCGCGGGGGGAAGCTTTCTTT. It encodes CASSVLSRGEAFF.